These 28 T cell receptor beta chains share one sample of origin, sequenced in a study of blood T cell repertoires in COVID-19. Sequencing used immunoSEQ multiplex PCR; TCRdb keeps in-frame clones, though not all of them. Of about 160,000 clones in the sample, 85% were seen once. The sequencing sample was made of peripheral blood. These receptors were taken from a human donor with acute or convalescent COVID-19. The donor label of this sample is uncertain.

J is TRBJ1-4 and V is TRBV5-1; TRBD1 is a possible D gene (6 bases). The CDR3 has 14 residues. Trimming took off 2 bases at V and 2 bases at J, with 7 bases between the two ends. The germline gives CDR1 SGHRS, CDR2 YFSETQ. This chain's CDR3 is CASSFQGTNEKLFF. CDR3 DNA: TGCGCCAGCAGCTTTCAGGGGACTAATGAAAAACTGTTTTTT.

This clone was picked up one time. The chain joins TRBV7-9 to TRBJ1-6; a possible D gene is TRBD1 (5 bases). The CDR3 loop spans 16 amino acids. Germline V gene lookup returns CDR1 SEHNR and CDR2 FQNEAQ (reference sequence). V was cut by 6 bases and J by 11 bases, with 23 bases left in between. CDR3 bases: TGTGCCAGCAGTCCACTCGGTGGAGGGGATGGGACACCCCTCCACTTT. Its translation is CASSPLGGGDGTPLHF.

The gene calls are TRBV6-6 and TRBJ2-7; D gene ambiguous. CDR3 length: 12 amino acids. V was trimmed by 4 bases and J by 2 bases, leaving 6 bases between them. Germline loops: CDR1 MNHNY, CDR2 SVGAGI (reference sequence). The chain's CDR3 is CASSSDTYEQYF. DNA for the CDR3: TGTGCCAGCAGTTCCGACACCTACGAGCAGTACTTC.

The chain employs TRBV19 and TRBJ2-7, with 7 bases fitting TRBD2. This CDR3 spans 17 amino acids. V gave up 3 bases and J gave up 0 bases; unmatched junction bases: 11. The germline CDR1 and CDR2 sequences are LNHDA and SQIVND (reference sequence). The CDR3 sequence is CASSISSGVRGSYEQYF. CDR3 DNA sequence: TGTGCCAGTAGTATCTCCAGCGGGGTGAGAGGCTCCTACGAGCAGTACTTC.

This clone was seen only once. CDR3: CASSERLQGNSPLHF. In nucleotides, the CDR3 is TGTGCCAGCAGTGAGCGACTACAGGGTAATTCACCCCTCCACTTT. The rearrangement joins TRBV25-1 to TRBJ1-6, with a possible D match to TRBD1 (6 bases). V was shortened by 3 bases and J by 6 bases, with 12 bases between the two germline ends. The CDR3 runs 15 residues. Germline values: CDR1 MGHDK, CDR2 SYGVNS.

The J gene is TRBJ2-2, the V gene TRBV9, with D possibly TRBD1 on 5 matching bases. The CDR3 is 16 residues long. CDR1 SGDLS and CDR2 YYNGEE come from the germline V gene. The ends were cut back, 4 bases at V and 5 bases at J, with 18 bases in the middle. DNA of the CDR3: TGTGCCAGCAGCCCTCCCTCAGGGCCGTTGACCGGGGAGCTGTTTTTT. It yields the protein CASSPPSGPLTGELFF.

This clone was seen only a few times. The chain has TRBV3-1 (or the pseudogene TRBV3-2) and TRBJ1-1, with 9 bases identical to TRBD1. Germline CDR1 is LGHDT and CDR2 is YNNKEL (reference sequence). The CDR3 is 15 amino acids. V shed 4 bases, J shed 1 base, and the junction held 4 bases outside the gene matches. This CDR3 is CASSRQQGANTEAFF. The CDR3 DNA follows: TGTGCCAGCAGCCGTCAACAGGGGGCGAACACTGAAGCTTTCTTT.

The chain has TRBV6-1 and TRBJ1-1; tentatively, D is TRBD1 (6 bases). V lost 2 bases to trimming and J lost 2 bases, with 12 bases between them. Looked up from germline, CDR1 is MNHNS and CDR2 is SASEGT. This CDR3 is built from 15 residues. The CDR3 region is CASSEQAGVNTEAFF. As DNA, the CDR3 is TGTGCCAGCAGTGAACAGGCAGGGGTCAACACTGAAGCTTTCTTT.

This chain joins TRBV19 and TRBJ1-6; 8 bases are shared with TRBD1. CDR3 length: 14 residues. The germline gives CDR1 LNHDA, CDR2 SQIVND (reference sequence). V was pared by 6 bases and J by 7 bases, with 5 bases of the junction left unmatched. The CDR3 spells CASSRGTGNSPLHF. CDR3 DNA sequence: TGTGCCAGTAGCCGCGGGACAGGCAATTCACCCCTCCACTTT.

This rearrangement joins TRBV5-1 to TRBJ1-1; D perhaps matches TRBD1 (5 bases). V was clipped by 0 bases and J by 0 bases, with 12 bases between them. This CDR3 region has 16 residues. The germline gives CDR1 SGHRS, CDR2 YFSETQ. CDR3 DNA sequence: TGCGCCAGCAGCTTGGCGAGTAAGGGGATGAACACTGAAGCTTTCTTT. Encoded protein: CASSLASKGMNTEAFF.

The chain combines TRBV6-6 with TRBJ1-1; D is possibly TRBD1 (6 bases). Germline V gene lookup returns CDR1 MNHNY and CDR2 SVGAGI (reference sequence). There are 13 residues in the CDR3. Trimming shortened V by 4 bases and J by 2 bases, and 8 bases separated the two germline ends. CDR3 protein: CASSSQGNTEAFF. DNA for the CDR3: TGTGCCAGCAGTTCACAGGGAAACACTGAAGCTTTCTTT.

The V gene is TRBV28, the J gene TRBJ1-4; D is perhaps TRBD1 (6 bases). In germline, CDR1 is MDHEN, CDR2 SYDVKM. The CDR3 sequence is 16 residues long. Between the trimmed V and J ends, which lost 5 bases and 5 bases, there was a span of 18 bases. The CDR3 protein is CASSEGGGGTNEKLFF. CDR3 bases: TGTGCCAGCAGTGAGGGGGGAGGGGGAACGAATGAAAAACTGTTTTTT.

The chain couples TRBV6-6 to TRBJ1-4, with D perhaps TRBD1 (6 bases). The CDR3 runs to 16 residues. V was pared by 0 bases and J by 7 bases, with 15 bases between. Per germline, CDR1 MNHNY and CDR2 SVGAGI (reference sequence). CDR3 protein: CASSYSSQGLGEKLFF. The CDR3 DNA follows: TGTGCCAGCAGTTACTCGAGCCAGGGGCTCGGTGAAAAACTGTTTTTT.

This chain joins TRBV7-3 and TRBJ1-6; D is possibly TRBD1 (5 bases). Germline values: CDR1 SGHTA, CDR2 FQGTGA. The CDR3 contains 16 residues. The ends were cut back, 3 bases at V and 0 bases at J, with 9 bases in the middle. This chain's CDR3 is CASSFGGNSYNSPLHF. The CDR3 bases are TGTGCCAGCAGCTTCGGGGGGAACTCCTATAATTCACCCCTCCACTTT.

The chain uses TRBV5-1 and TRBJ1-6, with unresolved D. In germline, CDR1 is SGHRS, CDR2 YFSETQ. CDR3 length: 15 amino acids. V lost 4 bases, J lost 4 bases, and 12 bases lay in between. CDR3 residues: CASSPSGDYNSPLHF. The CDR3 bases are TGCGCCAGCAGCCCCTCGGGTGATTATAATTCACCCCTCCACTTT.

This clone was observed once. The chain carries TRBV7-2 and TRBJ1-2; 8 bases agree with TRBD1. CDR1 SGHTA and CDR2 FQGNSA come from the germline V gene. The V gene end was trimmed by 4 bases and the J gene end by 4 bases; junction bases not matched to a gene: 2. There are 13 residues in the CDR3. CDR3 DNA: TGTGCCAGCAGCTCGACAGGGGTCTATGGCTACACCTTC. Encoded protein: CASSSTGVYGYTF.

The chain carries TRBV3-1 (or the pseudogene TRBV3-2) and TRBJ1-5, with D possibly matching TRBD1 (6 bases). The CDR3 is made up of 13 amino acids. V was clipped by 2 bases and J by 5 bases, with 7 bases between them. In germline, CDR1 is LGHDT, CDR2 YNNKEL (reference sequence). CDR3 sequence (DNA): TGTGCCAGCAGCCAATGGACAGATCAGCCCCAGCATTTT. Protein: CASSQWTDQPQHF.

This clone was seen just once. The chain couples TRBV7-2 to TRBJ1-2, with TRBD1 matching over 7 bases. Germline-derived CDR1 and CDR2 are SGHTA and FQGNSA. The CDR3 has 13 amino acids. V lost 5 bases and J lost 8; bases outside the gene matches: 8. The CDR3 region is CASSPQGETGYTF. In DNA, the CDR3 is TGTGCCAGCAGCCCCCAGGGGGAGACGGGCTACACCTTC.

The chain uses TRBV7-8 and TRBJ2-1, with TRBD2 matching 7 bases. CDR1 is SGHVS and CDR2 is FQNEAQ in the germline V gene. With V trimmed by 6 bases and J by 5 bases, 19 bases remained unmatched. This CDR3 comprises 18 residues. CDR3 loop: CASRHSSTRTSYHNEQFF. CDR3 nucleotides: TGTGCCAGCAGGCATAGTTCCACTCGGACTAGTTACCACAATGAGCAGTTCTTC.

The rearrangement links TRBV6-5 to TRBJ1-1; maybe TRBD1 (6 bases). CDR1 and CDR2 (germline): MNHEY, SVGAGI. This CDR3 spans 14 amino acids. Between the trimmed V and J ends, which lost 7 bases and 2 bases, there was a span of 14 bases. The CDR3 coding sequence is TGTGCCAGCACCGTAAGACAGGCTAACACTGAAGCTTTCTTT. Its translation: CASTVRQANTEAFF.

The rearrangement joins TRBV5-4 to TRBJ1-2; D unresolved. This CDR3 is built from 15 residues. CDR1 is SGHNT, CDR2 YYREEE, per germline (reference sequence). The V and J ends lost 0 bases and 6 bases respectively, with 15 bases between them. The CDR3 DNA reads TGTGCCAGCAGCTTGGTACTCCAGGTCCCGCATGGCTACACCTTC. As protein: CASSLVLQVPHGYTF.

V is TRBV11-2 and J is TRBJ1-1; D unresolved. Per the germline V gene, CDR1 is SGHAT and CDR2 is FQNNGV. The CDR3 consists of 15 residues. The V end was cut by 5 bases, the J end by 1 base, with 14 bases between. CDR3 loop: CASSPRQAGNTEAFF. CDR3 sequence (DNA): TGTGCCAGCAGCCCCCGGCAGGCGGGGAACACTGAAGCTTTCTTT.

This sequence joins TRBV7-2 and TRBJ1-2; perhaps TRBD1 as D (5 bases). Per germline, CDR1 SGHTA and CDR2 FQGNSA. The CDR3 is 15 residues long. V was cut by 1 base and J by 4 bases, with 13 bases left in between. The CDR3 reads CASSLGLTVGYGYTF. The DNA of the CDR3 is TGTGCCAGCAGCTTAGGCCTGACAGTCGGCTATGGCTACACCTTC.

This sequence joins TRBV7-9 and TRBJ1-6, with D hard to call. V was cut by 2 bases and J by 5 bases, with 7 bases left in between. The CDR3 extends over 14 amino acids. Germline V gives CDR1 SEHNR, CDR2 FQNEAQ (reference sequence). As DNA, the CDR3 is TGTGCCAGCAGCTTACAGGTGAATAATTCACCCCTCCACTTT. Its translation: CASSLQVNNSPLHF.

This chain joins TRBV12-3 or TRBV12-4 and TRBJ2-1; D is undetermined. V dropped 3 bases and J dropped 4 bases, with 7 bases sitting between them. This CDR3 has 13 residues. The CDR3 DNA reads TGTGCCAGCAGTTTCGGAGAGTACAATGAGCAGTTCTTC. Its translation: CASSFGEYNEQFF.

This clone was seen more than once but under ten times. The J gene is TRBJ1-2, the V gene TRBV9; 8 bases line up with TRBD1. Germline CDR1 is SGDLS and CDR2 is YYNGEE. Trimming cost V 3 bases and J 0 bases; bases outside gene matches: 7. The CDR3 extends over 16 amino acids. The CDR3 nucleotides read TGTGCCAGCAGCGCGCGGGGGACAGGAGCTAACTATGGCTACACCTTC. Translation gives CASSARGTGANYGYTF.

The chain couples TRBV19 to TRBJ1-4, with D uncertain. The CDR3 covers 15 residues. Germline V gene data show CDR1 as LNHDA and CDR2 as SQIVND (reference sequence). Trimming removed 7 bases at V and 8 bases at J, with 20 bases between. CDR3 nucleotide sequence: TGTGCCAGTACAAAAGTGGTGACCCACGGGGAAAAACTGTTTTTT. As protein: CASTKVVTHGEKLFF. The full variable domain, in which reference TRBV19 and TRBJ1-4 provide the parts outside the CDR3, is DGGITQSPKYLFRKEGQNVTLSCEQNLNHDAMYWYRQDPGQGLRLIYYSQIVNDFQKGDIAEGYSVSREKKESFPLTVTSAQKNPTAFYLCASTKVVTHGEKLFFGSGTQLSVL.

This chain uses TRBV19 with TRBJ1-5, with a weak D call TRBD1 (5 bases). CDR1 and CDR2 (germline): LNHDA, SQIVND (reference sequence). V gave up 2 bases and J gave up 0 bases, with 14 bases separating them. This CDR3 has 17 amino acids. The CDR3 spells CASSIRLGGNSNQPQHF. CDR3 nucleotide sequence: TGTGCCAGTAGTATACGTTTGGGGGGTAATAGCAATCAGCCCCAGCATTTT.